What follows are 10 T cell receptor beta chains derived from one specimen sequenced in a study of CD8+ T cells in alopecia areata. RNA extraction was followed by reverse transcription into cDNA, which acted as the sequencing template. Method: immunoSEQ multiplex PCR; TCRdb's copy keeps in-frame clones and lacks some. In the table there are about 140,000 clones, 40% to 65% of which are singletons. The specimen was CD4+ T cells sorted from blood, collected at week 0. All receptors derive from a human donor with alopecia areata.

The chain is built from TRBV2 and TRBJ2-5; D is possibly TRBD1 (5 bases). V was pared by 7 bases and J by 2 bases, with 8 bases between. From germline, CDR1 is SNHLY and CDR2 FYNNEI. The CDR3 runs to 12 residues. CDR3 DNA: TGTGCCAGCAAAAGACAGCAAGAGACCCAGTACTTC. Translation: CASKRQQETQYF.

There are a few counts of this clone. The chain combines TRBV28 with TRBJ2-3; TRBD2 matches 11 bases. V dropped 3 bases and J dropped 4; count of bases not matched to a gene: 6. The CDR3 has 16 residues. From germline, CDR1 is MDHEN and CDR2 SYDVKM. CDR3 sequence: CASSFFLAGGSDTQYF. CDR3 nucleotides: TGTGCCAGCAGTTTTTTTCTAGCGGGAGGTTCAGATACGCAGTATTTT. The full variable domain, completed using reference TRBV28 and TRBJ2-3, is DVKVTQSSRYLVKRTGEKVFLECVQDMDHENMFWYRQDPGLGLRLIYFSYDVKMKEKGDIPEGYSVSREKKERFSLILESASTNQTSMYLCASSFFLAGGSDTQYFGPGTRLTVL.

The chain has TRBV29-1 and TRBJ1-2, with 7 positions matching TRBD1. Germline V gene lookup returns CDR1 SQVTM and CDR2 ANQGSEA. The CDR3 has 15 amino acids. The ends lost 0 bases at V and 4 bases at J; junction bases unmatched: 8. The CDR3 nucleotides read TGCAGCGTTGAAGATCGCAGGGGGAAATCCTATGGCTACACCTTC. Protein product: CSVEDRRGKSYGYTF.

The chain combines TRBV11-2 with TRBJ2-5; D gene uncertain. The V end lost 5 bases, the J end lost 5 bases, and 9 bases lay between the germline ends. Germline CDR1 SGHAT, CDR2 FQNNGV. CDR3 length: 12 residues. CDR3 sequence reads: CASSQRAETQYF. The CDR3 DNA is TGTGCCAGCAGCCAACGGGCGGAGACCCAGTACTTC.

This clone was observed a handful of times. This sequence joins TRBV4-3 and TRBJ2-5; perhaps D is TRBD1 or TRBD2 (5 bases each). Germline CDR1 is LGHNA and CDR2 is YSLEER. The CDR3 consists of 13 residues. V lost 0 bases, J lost 7 bases, and 9 bases lay in between. The CDR3 sequence: CASSQDRGRTQYF. DNA for the CDR3: TGCGCCAGCAGCCAAGACCGGGGCCGGACCCAGTACTTC.

The chain links TRBV9 to TRBJ2-1; 12 bases line up with TRBD2. V gave up 2 bases and J gave up 4 bases; unmatched junction bases: 7. Germline CDR1 and CDR2: SGDLS and YYNGEE. The CDR3 length is 17 residues. The DNA of the CDR3 is TGTGCCAGCAGCGTCCGGGGACTAGCGGGTGCATACAATGAGCAGTTCTTC. It specifies CASSVRGLAGAYNEQFF. The complete variable domain, with remaining parts taken from reference TRBV9 and TRBJ2-1, reads DSGVTQTPKHLITATGQRVTLRCSPRSGDLSVYWYQQSLDQGLQFLIQYYNGEERAKGNILERFSAQQFPDLHSELNLSSLELGDSALYFCASSVRGLAGAYNEQFFGPGTRLTVL.

This clone was detected a few times. The V gene is TRBV18, the J gene TRBJ2-7, with TRBD1 identical over 10 bases. Germline lookup yields CDR1 KGHSH and CDR2 LQKENI. V shed 6 bases and J 1 base; nucleotides not matched to a gene: 6. The CDR3 runs 15 residues. The CDR3 is CASSATGQGSYEQYF. The CDR3 DNA reads as TGTGCCAGCTCTGCAACGGGACAGGGGTCCTACGAGCAGTACTTC.

The rearrangement joins TRBV30 to TRBJ1-3; no firm D call. Germline V gene lookup returns CDR1 GTSNPN and CDR2 SVGIG (reference sequence). V shed 3 bases and J shed 2 bases, with 11 bases lying between them. There are 14 residues in the CDR3. CDR3 region: CAWRSPQAGNTIYF. The CDR3 coding sequence is TGTGCCTGGAGAAGCCCCCAGGCTGGAAACACCATATATTTT.

This chain connects TRBV18 to TRBJ2-1; 8 positions match TRBD2. V was clipped by 6 bases and J by 7 bases; unmatched bases: 5. This CDR3 has 13 amino acids. The V gene's germline CDR1 is KGHSH and CDR2 LQKENI. CDR3 loop: CASSASGFNEQFF. CDR3 DNA sequence: TGTGCCAGCTCGGCTAGCGGGTTTAATGAGCAGTTCTTC.

This clone was observed a handful of times. The chain has TRBV27 and TRBJ2-3; 8 bases are shared with TRBD1. V gave up 5 bases and J gave up 0 bases; unmatched junction bases: 7. The CDR3 spans 16 residues. The germline gives CDR1 MNHEY, CDR2 SMNVEV (reference sequence). CDR3 coding DNA: TGTGCCAGCAGTCCCGACAGGGGAGGAAGCACAGATACGCAGTATTTT. It yields the protein CASSPDRGGSTDTQYF.